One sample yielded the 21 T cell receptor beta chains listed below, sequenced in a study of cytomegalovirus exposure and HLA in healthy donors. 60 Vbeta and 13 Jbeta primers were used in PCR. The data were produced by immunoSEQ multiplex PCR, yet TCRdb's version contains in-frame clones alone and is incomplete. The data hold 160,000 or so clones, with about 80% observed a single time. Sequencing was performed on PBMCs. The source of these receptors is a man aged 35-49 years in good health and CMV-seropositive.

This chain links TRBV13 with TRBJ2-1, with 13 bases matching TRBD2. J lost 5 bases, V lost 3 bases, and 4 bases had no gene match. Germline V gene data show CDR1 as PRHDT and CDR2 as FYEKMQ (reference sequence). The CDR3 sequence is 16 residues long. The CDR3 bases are TGTGCCAGCAGCTTCCGACTAGCGGGAGGTCACAATGAGCAGTTCTTC. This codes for CASSFRLAGGHNEQFF. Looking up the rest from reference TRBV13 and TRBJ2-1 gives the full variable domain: AAGVIQSPRHLIKEKRETATLKCYPIPRHDTVYWYQQGPGQDPQFLISFYEKMQSDKGSIPDRFSAQQFSDYHSELNMSSLELGDSALYFCASSFRLAGGHNEQFFGPGTRLTVL.

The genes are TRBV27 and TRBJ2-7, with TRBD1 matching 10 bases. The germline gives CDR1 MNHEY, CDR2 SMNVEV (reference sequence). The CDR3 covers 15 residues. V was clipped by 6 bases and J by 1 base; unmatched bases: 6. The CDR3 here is CASRIWDRGSYEQYF. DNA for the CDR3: TGTGCCAGCAGAATCTGGGACAGGGGATCCTACGAGCAGTACTTC.

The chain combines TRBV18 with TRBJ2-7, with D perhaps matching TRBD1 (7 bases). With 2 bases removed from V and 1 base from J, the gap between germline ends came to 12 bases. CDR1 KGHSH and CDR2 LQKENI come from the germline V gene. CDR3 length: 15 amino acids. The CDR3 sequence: CASSPGGTASYEQYF. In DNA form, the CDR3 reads TGTGCCAGCTCACCAGGGGGGACAGCGTCCTACGAGCAGTACTTC.

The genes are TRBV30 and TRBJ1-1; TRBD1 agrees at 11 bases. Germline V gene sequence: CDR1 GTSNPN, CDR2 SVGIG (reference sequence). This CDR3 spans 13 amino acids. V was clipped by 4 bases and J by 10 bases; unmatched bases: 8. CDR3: CAWTSGQGDRAFF. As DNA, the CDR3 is TGTGCCTGGACTTCGGGACAGGGGGATAGAGCTTTCTTT.

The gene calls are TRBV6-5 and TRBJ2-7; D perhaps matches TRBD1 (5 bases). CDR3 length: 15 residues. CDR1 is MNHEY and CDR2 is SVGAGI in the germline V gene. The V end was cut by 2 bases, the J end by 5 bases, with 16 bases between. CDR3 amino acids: CASSYNGAGPHEQYF. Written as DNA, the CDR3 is TGTGCCAGCAGTTACAATGGGGCAGGTCCACACGAGCAGTACTTC.

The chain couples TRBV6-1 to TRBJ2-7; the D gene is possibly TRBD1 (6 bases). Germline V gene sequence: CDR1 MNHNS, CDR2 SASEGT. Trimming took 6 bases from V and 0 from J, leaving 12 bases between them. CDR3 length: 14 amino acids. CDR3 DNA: TGTGCCAGCAGGTGGGGGCAGAGCTCCTACGAGCAGTACTTC. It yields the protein CASRWGQSSYEQYF.

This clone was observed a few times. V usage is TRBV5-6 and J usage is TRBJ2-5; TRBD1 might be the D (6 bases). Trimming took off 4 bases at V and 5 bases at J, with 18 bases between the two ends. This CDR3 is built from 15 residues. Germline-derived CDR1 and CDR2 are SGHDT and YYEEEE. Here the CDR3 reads CASSPDRSGEETQYF. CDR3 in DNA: TGTGCCAGCAGCCCCGACAGGTCTGGGGAGGAGACCCAGTACTTC.

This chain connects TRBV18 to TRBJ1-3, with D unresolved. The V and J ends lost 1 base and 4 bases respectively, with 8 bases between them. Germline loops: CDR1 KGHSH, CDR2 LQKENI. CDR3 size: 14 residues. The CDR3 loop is CASSPQGEGNTIYF. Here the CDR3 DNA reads TGTGCCAGCTCACCACAAGGAGAGGGAAACACCATATATTTT.

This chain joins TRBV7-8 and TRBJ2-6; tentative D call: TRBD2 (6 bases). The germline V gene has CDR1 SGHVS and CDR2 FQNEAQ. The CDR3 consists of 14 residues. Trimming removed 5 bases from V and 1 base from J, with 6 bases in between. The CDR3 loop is CASSGGSGANVLTF. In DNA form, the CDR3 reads TGTGCCAGCAGCGGGGGGTCTGGGGCCAACGTCCTGACTTTC.

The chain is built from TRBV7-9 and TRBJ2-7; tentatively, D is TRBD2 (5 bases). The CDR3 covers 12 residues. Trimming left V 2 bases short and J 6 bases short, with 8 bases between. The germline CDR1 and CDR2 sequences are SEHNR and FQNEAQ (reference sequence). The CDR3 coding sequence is TGTGCCAGCAGCTTATCCCGGGGCGAGCAGTACTTC. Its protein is CASSLSRGEQYF. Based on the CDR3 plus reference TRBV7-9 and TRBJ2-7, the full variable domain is DTGVSQNPRHKITKRGQNVTFRCDPISEHNRLYWYRQTLGQGPEFLTYFQNEAQLEKSRLLSDRFSAERPKGSFSTLEIQRTEQGDSAMYLCASSLSRGEQYFGPGTRLTVT.

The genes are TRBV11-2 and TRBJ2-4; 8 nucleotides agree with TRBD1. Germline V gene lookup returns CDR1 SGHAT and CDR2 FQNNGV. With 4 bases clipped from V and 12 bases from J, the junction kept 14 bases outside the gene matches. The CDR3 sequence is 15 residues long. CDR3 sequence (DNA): TGTGCCAGCAGCTCGCAGACAGGGGTGTACGTCAGTCAGTACTTC. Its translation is CASSSQTGVYVSQYF.

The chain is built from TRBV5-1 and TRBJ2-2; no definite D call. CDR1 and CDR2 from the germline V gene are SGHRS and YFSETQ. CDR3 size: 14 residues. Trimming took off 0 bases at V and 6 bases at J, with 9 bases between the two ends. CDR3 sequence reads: CASSLAEVSGELFF. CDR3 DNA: TGCGCCAGCAGCTTGGCAGAAGTCTCCGGGGAGCTGTTTTTT. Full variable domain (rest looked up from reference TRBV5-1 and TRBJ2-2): KAGVTQTPRYLIKTRGQQVTLSCSPISGHRSVSWYQQTPGQGLQFLFEYFSETQRNKGNFPGRFSGRQFSNSRSEMNVSTLELGDSALYLCASSLAEVSGELFFGEGSRLTVL.

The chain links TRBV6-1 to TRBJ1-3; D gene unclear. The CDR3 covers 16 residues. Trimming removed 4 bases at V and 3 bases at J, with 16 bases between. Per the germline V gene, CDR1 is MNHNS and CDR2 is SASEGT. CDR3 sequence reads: CASSAIIKRGGNTIYF. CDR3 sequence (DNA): TGTGCCAGCAGTGCTATCATTAAACGGGGTGGAAACACCATATATTTT.

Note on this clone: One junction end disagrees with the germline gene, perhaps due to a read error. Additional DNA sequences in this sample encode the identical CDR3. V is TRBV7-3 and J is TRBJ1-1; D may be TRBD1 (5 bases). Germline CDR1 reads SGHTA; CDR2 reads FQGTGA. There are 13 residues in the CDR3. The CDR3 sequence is CASSSDRNTEAFF. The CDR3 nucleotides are TGTGCCAGTAGCTCCGACAGGAACACTGAAGCTTTCTTT.

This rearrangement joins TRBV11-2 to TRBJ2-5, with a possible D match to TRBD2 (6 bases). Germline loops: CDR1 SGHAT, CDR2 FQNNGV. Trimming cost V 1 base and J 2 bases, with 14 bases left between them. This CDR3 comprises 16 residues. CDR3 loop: CASSLGRGGSQETQYF. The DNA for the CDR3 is TGTGCCAGCAGCTTAGGGCGTGGAGGGTCTCAAGAGACCCAGTACTTC. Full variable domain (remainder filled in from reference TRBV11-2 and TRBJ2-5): EAGVAQSPRYKIIEKRQSVAFWCNPISGHATLYWYQQILGQGPKLLIQFQNNGVVDDSQLPKDRFSAERLKGVDSTLKIQPAKLEDSAVYLCASSLGRGGSQETQYFGPGTRLLVL.

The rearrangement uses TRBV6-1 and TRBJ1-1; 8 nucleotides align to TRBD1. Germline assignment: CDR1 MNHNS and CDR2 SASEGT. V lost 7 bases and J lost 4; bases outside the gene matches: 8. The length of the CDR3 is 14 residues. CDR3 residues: CASNLQGVGTEAFF. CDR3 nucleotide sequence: TGTGCCAGCAATCTACAGGGGGTTGGCACTGAAGCTTTCTTT.

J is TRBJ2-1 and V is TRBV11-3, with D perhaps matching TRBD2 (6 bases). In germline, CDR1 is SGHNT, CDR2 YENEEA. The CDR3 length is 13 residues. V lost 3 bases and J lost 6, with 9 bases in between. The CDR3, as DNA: TGTGCCAGCAGCTTGGGGGAGGTCAATGAGCAGTTCTTC. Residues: CASSLGEVNEQFF. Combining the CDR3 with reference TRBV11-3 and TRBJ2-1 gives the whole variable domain EAGVVQSPRYKIIEKKQPVAFWCNPISGHNTLYWYLQNLGQGPELLIRYENEEAVDDSQLPKDRFSAERLKGVDSTLKIQPAELGDSAVYLCASSLGEVNEQFFGPGTRLTVL.

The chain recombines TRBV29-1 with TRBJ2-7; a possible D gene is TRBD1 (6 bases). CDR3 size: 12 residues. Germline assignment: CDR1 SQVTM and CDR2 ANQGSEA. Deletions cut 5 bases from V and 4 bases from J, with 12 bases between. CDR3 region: CSVQTGEYEQYF. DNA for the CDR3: TGCAGCGTTCAGACAGGCGAATACGAGCAGTACTTC.

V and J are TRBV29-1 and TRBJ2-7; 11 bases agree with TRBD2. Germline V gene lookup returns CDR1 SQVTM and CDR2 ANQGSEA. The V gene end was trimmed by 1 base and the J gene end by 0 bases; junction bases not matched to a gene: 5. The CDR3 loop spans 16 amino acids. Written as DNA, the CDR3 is TGCAGCGTTGAAGGGATTAGCGGGAGGGGCTCCTACGAGCAGTACTTC. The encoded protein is CSVEGISGRGSYEQYF.

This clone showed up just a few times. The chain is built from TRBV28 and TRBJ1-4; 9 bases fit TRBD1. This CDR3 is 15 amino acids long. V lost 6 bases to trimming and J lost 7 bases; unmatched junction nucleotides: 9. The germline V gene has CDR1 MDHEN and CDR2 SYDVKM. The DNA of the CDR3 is TGTGCCAGCAGGGCCGGGACAGGGAACCTTGAAAAACTGTTTTTT. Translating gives CASRAGTGNLEKLFF.

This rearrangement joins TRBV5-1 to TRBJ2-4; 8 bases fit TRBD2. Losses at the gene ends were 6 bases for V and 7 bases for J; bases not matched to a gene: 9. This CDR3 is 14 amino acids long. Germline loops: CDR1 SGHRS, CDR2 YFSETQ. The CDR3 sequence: CASTPGREGNIQYF. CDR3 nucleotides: TGCGCCAGCACCCCAGGACGGGAGGGGAACATTCAGTACTTC.